This T cell receptor (beta chain) was found in a study of T cells after yellow fever vaccination (dated by TCRdb to about 2019). Study-level background: The SMART-Seq v4 Ultra Low Input RNA kit was used to prepare libraries from fractions with low cell numbers. To track T-cell clones before and after primary and booster YFV17D yellow fever vaccination, bulk TCR alpha and beta repertoires were sequenced longitudinally. The cohort comprised two healthy male donors, one aged 18 to 30 and one aged 30 to 39 years. Blood samples were taken at several timepoints before and after primary and secondary immunization, and bulk PBMC replicates and cell subsets were isolated. Paper-wide results and their limitations: Compared with the primary T-cell response, the secondary T-cell response was faster but weaker, reaching its peak on day 5 rather than on day 15. Because the study included only two donors, the extent to which the findings can be generalized is limited. After the booster, most clones that had expanded after primary vaccination were detected again (nearly 97% of CD4 and 88% of CD8), suggesting broad maintenance of memory. Because abundant contaminating clonotypes from the bulk population could be contained in FACS-sorted repertoires, computational filtering was required. A small fraction of clonotypes appeared in both the CD4 and CD8 compartments, likely as a result of convergent recombination.

TCR cDNA was synthesized by 5'RACE template switching, which introduced a universal primer site and unique molecular identifiers. Priming of cDNA synthesis was performed from both the TCR alpha and TCR beta constant segments. Two PCR steps were used to amplify libraries, with sample barcodes and sequencing adapters being added in the second step. Sequencing of libraries was performed on Illumina HiSeq 2500 (2x100 bp) or NovaSeq (2x150 bp). Under the source paper's analysis protocol: Demultiplexing of reads and collapsing into UMI consensus sequences were performed with MIGEC, and V(D)J alignment was carried out with MiXCR. Using edgeR on replicate PBMC samples, clonotypes were called vaccine-responding if FDR was below 0.01 and the log2 fold change was above 5 up to day 15. CD4 or CD8 identity was assigned to each bulk clonotype according to whether the clonotype was present at higher abundance in the sequenced CD4 repertoire or the sequenced CD8 repertoire. TCRdb cleaned the public reads at Q25 with fastp, built clones with MiXCR and kept in-frame beta chains. Each CDR3 protein gets just one entry, which takes the most common genes and DNA from the rows behind it. None of the V and J calls come from the authors' own analysis; TCRdb made them. Counted in this sample were hundreds of thousands of distinct CDR3 sequences; 6.2% of them appeared once. 15% of the sample lies in the top ten.

Many counts were recorded for this clonotype. Its antigen has not been determined. Per-nucleotide qualities are absent, and no much larger clonotype sits a single base away. In the paper's terms, the treatment or condition label means: live attenuated yellow fever vaccine strain. At each blood-draw timepoint, two biological replicates of bulk PBMCs were collected. PBMCs were isolated from peripheral blood using a standard Ficoll-Paque protocol. RNA was extracted with TriZol from bulk PBMCs, CD4 and CD8 fractions, and dextramer-positive and dextramer-negative fractions. Per the germline V gene (reference sequence), DFQATT is the CDR1 and SNEGSKA is the CDR2. Including the terminal cysteine and phenylalanine, the CDR3 comprises 12 residues. The sequence is cut down to CDR3 DNA, 36 bases in frame from base 1. Trimming takes 6 bases off V and 3 bases off J; junction bases not matched to a gene: 4.

The sample was PBMCs, taken 5 days after the yellow fever booster vaccination. The clonotype originates from a man aged 30 to 45 who received the YFV17D yellow fever vaccine. The chain employs TRBV20-1 and TRBJ2-5; TRBD1 agrees with 7 junctional bases. Here is the DNA: TGCAGTGCCATAGGGACAGAAGAGACCCAGTACTTC. Its protein is CSAIGTEETQYF.